One sample yielded the 10 T cell receptor beta chains listed below, sequenced in a study of blood T cell repertoires in COVID-19. Profiling relied on immunoSEQ multiplex PCR, and the TCRdb table lists in-frame clones only, not all of them. The data contain 72,000 or so clones, around nine tenths of them seen just once; the ten biggest clones take up roughly 14%. Material: peripheral blood. The receptor set was obtained from a woman aged 60-75 years with acute or convalescent COVID-19.

This sequence joins TRBV6-4 and TRBJ2-3; TRBD1 matches at 7 bases. The V segment lost 5 bases and the J segment 1 base; nucleotides outside the gene matches: 9. The V gene's germline CDR1 is MRHNA and CDR2 SNTAGT. The CDR3 is 16 amino acids. This CDR3 is CASSPQTGRGTDTQYF. In DNA, the CDR3 is TGTGCCAGCAGTCCCCAGACAGGGCGCGGCACAGATACGCAGTATTTT.

The genes are TRBV28 and TRBJ2-3; 11 bases agree with TRBD2. Germline CDR1 reads MDHEN; CDR2 reads SYDVKM. The CDR3 runs 19 residues. V shed 8 bases and J 3 bases; nucleotides not matched to a gene: 19. CDR3 sequence (DNA): TGTGCCAGCCGAGCCTCCGGCGGTAGCGGGGGGGCGGGGACAGATACGCAGTATTTT. Translation gives CASRASGGSGGAGTDTQYF.

CDR3 DNA: TGTGCCAGCAGCCTAAGGCAGGATAATGAAAAACTGTTTTTT. This codes for CASSLRQDNEKLFF. The rearrangement uses TRBV3-1 (or the pseudogene TRBV3-2) and TRBJ1-4; D gene uncertain. CDR1 is LGHDT and CDR2 is YNNKEL in the germline V gene (reference sequence). The CDR3 has 14 residues. Trimming stripped 4 bases from V and 4 bases from J, with 10 bases between.

The chain has TRBV28 and TRBJ2-3; D might be TRBD2 (7 bases). The germline CDR1 and CDR2 sequences are MDHEN and SYDVKM. V lost 2 bases and J 1 base, leaving 10 bases between the germline ends. This CDR3 spans 15 amino acids. CDR3 DNA sequence: TGTGCCAGCAGTTTAGGGGGGGCCCGCACAGATACGCAGTATTTT. Amino acid sequence: CASSLGGARTDTQYF.

In DNA form, the CDR3 reads TGTGCCAGCAGCCCAGCCTCGGGGGGGCGTGAAGCTTTCTTT. Translated, it gives CASSPASGGREAFF. The chain recombines TRBV11-3 with TRBJ1-1, with D possibly being TRBD1 (6 bases). Germline CDR1 reads SGHNT; CDR2 reads YENEEA. Trimming shortened V by 5 bases and J by 7 bases, and 17 bases separated the two germline ends. CDR3 size: 14 residues.

J is TRBJ1-2 and V is TRBV7-9, with a weak D call TRBD1 (5 bases). Trimming removed 3 bases from V and 0 bases from J, with 17 bases in between. The germline gives CDR1 SEHNR, CDR2 FQNEAQ (reference sequence). The CDR3 covers 17 residues. CDR3 residues: CASSFPVGQISNYGYTF. CDR3 nucleotide sequence: TGTGCCAGCAGCTTCCCTGTGGGGCAGATCTCTAACTATGGCTACACCTTC.

This chain uses TRBV5-1 with TRBJ2-7; D might be TRBD2 (5 bases). The CDR3 is 14 residues long. The germline V and J ends were trimmed by 0 bases and 2 bases, with 9 bases remaining between them. Germline CDR1 SGHRS, CDR2 YFSETQ. CDR3 DNA: TGCGCCAGCAGCTTGGACCCGGGGACCTACGAGCAGTACTTC. It is translated as CASSLDPGTYEQYF.

CDR3 coding DNA: TGTGCCAGCAGCGTGACAGCTAACTATGGCTACACCTTC. Residues: CASSVTANYGYTF. The chain carries TRBV5-6 and TRBJ1-2; a weak D match, TRBD1 (5 bases). Trimming shortened V by 4 bases and J by 0 bases, and 7 bases separated the two germline ends. Germline V gene lookup returns CDR1 SGHDT and CDR2 YYEEEE. The CDR3 is 13 amino acids.

The chain joins TRBV2 to TRBJ1-1; tentatively, D is TRBD1 (6 bases). Germline loops: CDR1 SNHLY, CDR2 FYNNEI. The CDR3 sequence is 15 residues long. The V end was cut by 6 bases, the J end by 0 bases, with 14 bases between. The CDR3 DNA is TGTGCCAGCAGCATTTGGACAGTCATGAACACTGAAGCTTTCTTT. It yields the protein CASSIWTVMNTEAFF.

The genes are TRBV7-2 and TRBJ2-7; 11 nucleotides line up with TRBD2. The V gene's germline CDR1 is SGHTA and CDR2 FQGNSA. This CDR3 has 16 residues. V gave up 4 bases and J gave up 4 bases; unmatched junction bases: 9. In DNA form, the CDR3 reads TGTGCCAGCAGCTCCGGAGATAGCGGGGGGGCATACGAGCAGTACTTC. It yields the protein CASSSGDSGGAYEQYF.